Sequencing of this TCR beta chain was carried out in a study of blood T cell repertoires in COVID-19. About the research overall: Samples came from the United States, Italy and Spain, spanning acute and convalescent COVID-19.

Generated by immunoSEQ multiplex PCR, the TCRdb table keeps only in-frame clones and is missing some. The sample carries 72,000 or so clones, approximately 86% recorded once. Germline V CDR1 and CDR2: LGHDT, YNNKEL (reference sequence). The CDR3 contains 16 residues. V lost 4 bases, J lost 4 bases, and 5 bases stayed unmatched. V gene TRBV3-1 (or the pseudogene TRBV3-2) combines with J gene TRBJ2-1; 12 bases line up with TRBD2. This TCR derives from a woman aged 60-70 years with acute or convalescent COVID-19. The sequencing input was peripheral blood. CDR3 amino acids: CASSLTSGGPYNEQFF. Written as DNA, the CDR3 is TGTGCCAGCAGCCTTACTAGCGGGGGGCCTTACAATGAGCAGTTCTTC.